This TCR beta chain appears in the sequencing data of a study of long-term antiretroviral therapy in people with HIV. As for the study in general: The immediate-ART recommendation dates to 2015, and the earliest samples predate it by about a decade.

The V and J ends lost 0 bases and 4 bases respectively, with 8 bases between them. The CDR3 is 14 residues long. Germline V gene sequence: CDR1 SGHKS, CDR2 YYEKEE (reference sequence). Two or more post-ART PBMC samples, plus at least one pre-ART sample, were available for each donor. Specimens held roughly 0.9-10 million cryopreserved PBMC prior to DNA extraction. The assay, immunoSEQ v3.0, was run at survey level. Method: immunoSEQ multiplex PCR; TCRdb's copy keeps in-frame clones and lacks some. The repertoire holds approximately 18,000 clones, with 77% as singletons. The V and J genes are TRBV5-5 and TRBJ1-5; no clear D gene. This specimen consisted of unsorted PBMCs, obtained 2.1 to 2.2 years before starting antiretroviral therapy. The TCR sequence derives from a man aged 30 to 39 with HIV. In DNA form, the CDR3 reads TGTGCCAGCAGCTTGGGTAGTGTGAATCAGCCCCAGCATTTT. Its protein is CASSLGSVNQPQHF.